This entry describes one T cell receptor (beta chain). By its share of the sample, this clonotype is hyperexpanded (1% or more). This receptor's antigen is unknown. Nothing much larger sits one base from this clone, and base qualities are not available. Preparation of the library involved 5' RACE. For sequencing, an Illumina HiSeq 2500 was employed. The second PCR ran for roughly 7 to 12 cycles and used a J-beta primer mix along with a sample-barcoded 5' primer. Each TCR beta cDNA molecule received a unique molecular identifier from a template-switch 5' adaptor carrying 12 random nucleotides. At least 2.5 million CDR3-containing paired-end reads were obtained from each sample. The Mint cDNA synthesis kit, primed by a TRBC-specific oligonucleotide, was used to synthesize first-strand cDNA from all RNA. All cDNA was treated with uracil-DNA glycosylase and then went through a first 18-cycle PCR with the universal primers M1SS and BC2_uni_R. Regarding the original processing steps: For normalization, 1 million high-quality reads were randomly selected from each sample, with every read carrying a distinct molecular identifier. Instead of being binned into consensus sequences, reads that shared molecular identifiers were thrown out. MiTCR, run with a Q25 quality threshold and the strictest error-elimination algorithm, handled CDR3 identification, clonotype clustering and error correction. A nonparametric unseen species model with Euler transformation was used to estimate a lower bound on total TCR beta diversity. In TCRdb, the public reads were trimmed at Q25 with fastp and aligned with MiXCR, with productive beta chains retained. Merged by CDR3 protein, the rows form single entries marked with the most common genes and DNA. The V and J calls come from TCRdb's annotation, not from the publication. For this sample the table gives 380,000 or so distinct CDR3 sequences, of which over 45% were detected only once. 51% of the sample lies in the top ten.

Donors were 39 systemically healthy Caucasian individuals from Russia aged roughly 6 to 100 years. Each donor gave 8 to 10 milliliters of peripheral blood, drawn into EDTA-treated Vacutainer tubes. Ficoll-Paque density-gradient centrifugation was used to isolate PBMCs, with at least 7 million obtained per sample. Total RNA, at least 6 micrograms per sample, was extracted from PBMCs with Trizol reagent. The percentages of naive CD45RAhigh/CD27high T cells were determined by flow cytometry on a PBMC aliquot from every donor. This sample is drawn from a study of blood T cells in healthy people across ages (dated by TCRdb to between 2014 and 2017). Notes on the research overall: In model experiments, roughly one uniquely barcoded TCR beta cDNA molecule per two T cells was captured by template switching. For two donors (one aged 18 to 29 and one aged 80 or older), the study analyzed two additional independent replicas of 1 million unique cDNA reads from the same blood draw. To avoid experimental bias, donors of different ages were randomly spread across the sequencing lanes. Age-related changes in TCR beta repertoire diversity were measured in the study by deep sequencing normalized with unique cDNA molecular identifiers. The donors were split into four age groups: young (average about 16 years), middle-aged (nearly 40), aged (approximately 59) and long-lived (approximately 80).

Paper-wide results and their limitations: Estimates of total diversity based on one million sequenced T cells were considered lower bounds and underestimates. Observed TCR beta diversity per million T cells fell roughly linearly with age, and a significant reduction was already apparent by age about 43. Compared with the aged group, the long-lived group had more naive CD4+ T cells, fewer expanded clones and increased TCR diversity, a pattern suggesting age selection. Conclusive comparison of naive and antigen-experienced compartments was prevented by the profiling of bulk unsorted PBMCs. The CMV infection status of donors was not known, potentially confounding age-related changes in expanded clonotypes. There was a strong correlation between observed TCR beta diversity and the percentage of naive T cells measured by flow cytometry.

Sample: blood. This clonotype was sampled from a man between 60 and 75 years old in good health.

CDR3 region: CSVDLVGPLDNEQFF. The nucleotide sequence reads TGCAGCGTTGACCTCGTGGGACCCCTTGACAATGAGCAGTTCTTC. The rearranged segments are TRBV29-1 and TRBJ2-1, with the D call perhaps TRBD1 or TRBD2, each one matching 5 bases. V lost 3 bases and J lost 5 bases; the stretch between them is 17 bases long. The CDR3 runs 15 residues from the cysteine to the phenylalanine. Only the CDR3 part of the read is kept: 45 bases, read in frame from the first base. CDR1 and CDR2 are drawn from the germline V gene: SQVTM, ANQGSEA.